Following are 9 T cell receptor beta chains from one sample sequenced in a study of cytomegalovirus exposure and HLA in healthy donors. Amplification used 60 Vbeta primers and 13 Jbeta primers. Some clones are missing from TCRdb's copy, which holds only in-frame ones; the method was immunoSEQ multiplex PCR. Of a few hundred thousand clones listed, 60% to 85% were seen once; the top ten hold about 16%. The source material was PBMCs. The receptors come from a middle-aged man in good health and CMV-seronegative.

The rearrangement uses TRBV25-1 and TRBJ1-2; TRBD1 aligns across 7 bases. CDR1 is MGHDK, CDR2 SYGVNS, per germline. Trimming removed 2 bases from V and 8 bases from J; junction bases left unmatched: 14. The CDR3 consists of 16 residues. Written as DNA, the CDR3 is TGTGCCAGCAGTGAACTCCCCCCTCGACAGGGACGCGGCTACACCTTC. This encodes CASSELPPRQGRGYTF.

Only one count was recorded for this clone. The CDR3: CAWGEGEQYF. The CDR3 nucleotides are TGTGCCTGGGGAGAAGGCGAGCAGTACTTC. V is TRBV30 and J is TRBJ2-7; D unclear. Germline V lookup: CDR1 GTSNPN, CDR2 SVGIG (reference sequence). The CDR3 spans 10 residues. Trimming took off 5 bases at V and 6 bases at J, with 8 bases between the two ends.

The sample holds a few counts of this clone. This chain uses TRBV9 with TRBJ2-5; 9 bases are shared with TRBD2. CDR1 is SGDLS and CDR2 is YYNGEE in the germline V gene. Unmatched junction bases numbered 0, after V lost 0 bases and J lost 0 bases. The CDR3 contains 15 residues. The CDR3: CASSVGTSDQETQYF. The CDR3 DNA reads as TGTGCCAGCAGCGTAGGGACTAGCGACCAAGAGACCCAGTACTTC. The variable domain in full, completed from reference TRBV9 and TRBJ2-5, reads DSGVTQTPKHLITATGQRVTLRCSPRSGDLSVYWYQQSLDQGLQFLIQYYNGEERAKGNILERFSAQQFPDLHSELNLSSLELGDSALYFCASSVGTSDQETQYFGPGTRLLVL.

Of note for this clone: This same CDR3 is encoded by further DNA sequences in the sample. The chain recombines TRBV5-1 with TRBJ1-1; D not certain. V was trimmed by 6 bases and J by 1 base, leaving 13 bases between them. The CDR3 consists of 14 residues. Per germline, CDR1 SGHRS and CDR2 YFSETQ. The CDR3 loop is CASTKTSENTEAFF. CDR3 DNA sequence: TGCGCCAGCACAAAGACATCGGAGAACACTGAAGCTTTCTTT.

The rearrangement joins TRBV7-2 to TRBJ1-3, with TRBD1 as a possible D gene (5 bases). The germline V and J ends were trimmed by 5 bases and 1 base, with 9 bases remaining between them. Germline-derived CDR1 and CDR2 are SGHTA and FQGNSA. CDR3 size: 14 residues. The CDR3 here is CASSLQVSGNTIYF. The DNA for the CDR3 is TGTGCCAGCAGCCTACAGGTTTCTGGAAACACCATATATTTT.

The chain joins TRBV19 to TRBJ1-2; D unresolved. The CDR3 is 13 residues long. V dropped 5 bases and J dropped 3 bases, with 10 bases sitting between them. Germline CDR1 and CDR2: LNHDA and SQIVND (reference sequence). The CDR3 nucleotides read TGTGCCAGTAGTCCCCAGGTTGACTATGGCTACACCTTC. Protein sequence: CASSPQVDYGYTF.

Only a few counts were recorded for this clone. This chain uses TRBV7-2 with TRBJ2-3; possible D gene TRBD1, 5 bases. The V end lost 1 base, the J end lost 1 base, and 12 bases lay between the germline ends. Germline lookup yields CDR1 SGHTA and CDR2 FQGNSA. The CDR3 has 16 amino acids. The CDR3 region is CASSLVPGRGTDTQYF. The CDR3 nucleotides are TGTGCCAGCAGCTTAGTTCCCGGCAGGGGCACAGATACGCAGTATTTT. Together with reference TRBV7-2 and TRBJ2-3, the CDR3 gives the full variable domain: GAGVSQSPSNKVTEKGKDVELRCDPISGHTALYWYRQSLGQGLEFLIYFQGNSAPDKSGLPSDRFSAERTGGSVSTLTIQRTQQEDSAVYLCASSLVPGRGTDTQYFGPGTRLTVL.

The chain combines TRBV23-1 with TRBJ2-1; no definite D call. TRBV23-1 is reported as an ORF; its role is uncertain. Trimming took 5 bases from V and 10 from J, leaving 9 bases between them. The CDR3 runs to 11 residues. CDR3 loop: CASSTSEEQFF. For the CDR3, the DNA is TGCGCCAGCAGTACGAGCGAAGAGCAGTTCTTC.

The gene calls are TRBV28 and TRBJ1-3, with D possibly matching TRBD1 (6 bases). V lost 4 bases and J lost 4, with 17 bases in between. This CDR3 is 16 amino acids long. CDR1 and CDR2 (germline): MDHEN, SYDVKM. CDR3 bases: TGTGCCAGCAGTTCCGCGGGAGGGGGGTACGGAAACACCATATATTTT. Encoded protein: CASSSAGGGYGNTIYF.